Shown below are 30 T cell receptor beta chains from a single sample sequenced in a study of CD8 T cells in Susac syndrome. Random hexamers were used to reverse transcribe about 0.45 to 1 ug of RNA. TCRdb reanalysed the immunoSEQ multiplex PCR reads using MiXCR and keeps one entry per CDR3 protein. The sample records 50,000 to 55,000 distinct CDR3 sequences, approximately 95% being singletons. The sequencing input was CD8+ T cells from PBMCs. These receptors were taken from a human donor with Susac syndrome.

V is TRBV27 and J is TRBJ1-5; unclear D gene. The length of the CDR3 is 17 residues. The germline V and J ends were trimmed by 5 bases and 2 bases, with 19 bases remaining between them. Germline V gene data show CDR1 as MNHEY and CDR2 as SMNVEV (reference sequence). CDR3 region: CASSNRGVSWGNQPQHF. DNA of the CDR3: TGTGCCAGCAGTAACCGGGGAGTGAGTTGGGGCAATCAGCCCCAGCATTTT.

The genes are TRBV7-8 and TRBJ1-1; no clear D. V shed 1 base and J shed 1 base, with 19 bases lying between them. The CDR3 is 18 residues long. CDR1 is SGHVS and CDR2 is FQNEAQ in the germline V gene. Here the CDR3 DNA reads TGTGCCAGCAGCTTAGAGGGAAGGATTGGCGCACCGAACACTGAAGCTTTCTTT. The encoded protein is CASSLEGRIGAPNTEAFF.

This clonotype occurred once. The rearrangement joins TRBV13 to TRBJ2-2, with TRBD1 as a possible D gene (6 bases). V shed 4 bases and J shed 1 base, with 16 bases lying between them. Germline lookup yields CDR1 PRHDT and CDR2 FYEKMQ (reference sequence). The CDR3 consists of 17 residues. Here the CDR3 reads CASSSDGTSMNTGELFF. CDR3 nucleotides: TGTGCCAGCAGCTCGGACGGGACAAGTATGAACACCGGGGAGCTGTTTTTT.

The chain joins TRBV7-9 to TRBJ2-7; D is perhaps TRBD1 (6 bases). Germline V gene sequence: CDR1 SEHNR, CDR2 FQNEAQ (reference sequence). Trimming removed 2 bases at V and 6 bases at J, with 8 bases between. The CDR3 is 12 residues long. The CDR3 region has the DNA TGTGCCAGCAGCTTACAGGGGACCGAGCAGTACTTC. Amino acid sequence: CASSLQGTEQYF.

The gene calls are TRBV12-3 or TRBV12-4 and TRBJ1-1, with D tentatively TRBD1 (5 bases). Trimming removed 0 bases from V and 2 bases from J, with 7 bases in between. The CDR3 has 14 residues. For the CDR3, the DNA is TGTGCCAGCAGTTTAGCAGGGACCAACACTGAAGCTTTCTTT. As protein: CASSLAGTNTEAFF.

The chain has TRBV15 and TRBJ1-6; D is uncertain. The V gene's germline CDR1 is LNHNV and CDR2 YYDKDF (reference sequence). V gave up 0 bases and J gave up 14 bases, with 8 bases separating them. The CDR3 is 12 amino acids. CDR3 sequence (DNA): TGTGCCACCAGCAGAGATACCAGAACCCTCCACTTT. This translates into CATSRDTRTLHF.

This chain links TRBV9 with TRBJ2-7, with D tentatively TRBD1 (5 bases). Trimming removed 4 bases at V and 5 bases at J, with 13 bases between. The CDR3 covers 13 residues. Per germline, CDR1 SGDLS and CDR2 YYNGEE. DNA of the CDR3: TGTGCCAGCAGCATTGACAGTTCCCACGAGCAGTACTTC. Its translation: CASSIDSSHEQYF.

This clonotype was seen only once. The chain is built from TRBV7-9 and TRBJ2-7, with TRBD2 as a possible D gene (5 bases). From germline, CDR1 is SEHNR and CDR2 FQNEAQ (reference sequence). The CDR3 covers 15 residues. Trimming took 2 bases from V and 5 from J, leaving 16 bases between them. CDR3 sequence (DNA): TGTGCCAGCAGCTTAATGGGTTCTCGAGGGCACGAGCAGTACTTC. Its protein product is CASSLMGSRGHEQYF.

The chain has TRBV28 and TRBJ2-1; D gene unclear. This CDR3 has 13 residues. The germline V gene encodes CDR1 MDHEN and CDR2 SYDVKM. Trimming pared 2 bases from V and 6 bases from J, leaving 8 bases between. The CDR3 region is CASSLQGSNEQFF. In DNA, the CDR3 is TGTGCCAGCAGTTTACAAGGATCCAATGAGCAGTTCTTC.

This clonotype was seen once. The J gene is TRBJ2-1, the V gene TRBV12-3 or TRBV12-4; TRBD1 matches 9 bases. CDR3 length: 15 residues. With V trimmed by 4 bases and J by 7 bases, 8 bases remained unmatched. CDR3 DNA: TGTGCCAGCAGTTCCCGGGACAGGGTGGGTAATGAGCAGTTCTTC. Translation gives CASSSRDRVGNEQFF.

The genes are TRBV12-3 or TRBV12-4 and TRBJ1-1, with a weak D call TRBD1 (5 bases). Trimming removed 5 bases from V and 5 bases from J, with 15 bases in between. This CDR3 has 14 amino acids. The CDR3, as DNA: TGTGCCAGCAGTCCTTCCACCCCAGGGACTGAAGCTTTCTTT. This gives the protein CASSPSTPGTEAFF.

V is TRBV3-1 and J is TRBJ1-6; perhaps TRBD1 as D (5 bases). Between the trimmed V and J ends, which lost 1 base and 14 bases, there was a span of 12 bases. The CDR3 covers 13 residues. The V gene's germline CDR1 is LGHDT and CDR2 YNNKEL (reference sequence). CDR3 bases: TGTGCCAGCAGCCAAGCTCTCGGGGCGGCCCTCCACTTT. Translation gives CASSQALGAALHF.

The chain combines TRBV6-5 with TRBJ1-6; TRBD1 might be the D (5 bases). Germline V gives CDR1 MNHEY, CDR2 SVGAGI. Trimming pared 5 bases from V and 5 bases from J, leaving 10 bases between. The CDR3 is 14 residues long. The CDR3 sequence: CASSPQGNNSPLHF. CDR3 nucleotides: TGTGCCAGCAGTCCTCAGGGTAATAATTCACCCCTCCACTTT.

The chain has TRBV12-3 or TRBV12-4 and TRBJ2-3; D call uncertain. Trimming stripped 5 bases from V and 1 base from J, with 7 bases between. The CDR3 totals 13 residues. The chain's CDR3 is CASSLWGTDTQYF. The CDR3 DNA is TGTGCCAGCAGTCTCTGGGGCACAGATACGCAGTATTTT.

The rearrangement links TRBV9 to TRBJ2-2; 9 nucleotides align to TRBD2. The V and J ends lost 3 bases and 7 bases, in that order; junction bases with no gene match: 7. Looked up from germline, CDR1 is SGDLS and CDR2 is YYNGEE. CDR3 length equals 15 residues. CDR3 coding DNA: TGTGCCAGCAGCGGGGCGGGGGGGAAGAGCGGGGAGCTGTTTTTT. Encoded protein: CASSGAGGKSGELFF.

CDR3 coding DNA: TGTGCCAAAACAGGAGGGCAGCCCCAGCATTTT. It encodes CAKTGGQPQHF. The gene calls are TRBV5-5 and TRBJ1-5; tentative D call: TRBD1 (5 bases). V lost 9 bases, J lost 7 bases, and 11 bases lay in between. The germline V gene encodes CDR1 SGHKS and CDR2 YYEKEE (reference sequence). CDR3 length equals 11 residues.

The chain combines TRBV7-8 with TRBJ2-5; 10 positions match TRBD1. Germline V gene sequence: CDR1 SGHVS, CDR2 FQNEAQ. The CDR3 runs to 17 residues. J gave up 0 bases and V 3 bases, and 7 bases lay outside the gene matches. The chain's CDR3 is CASSFRQGAQYQETQYF. DNA of the CDR3: TGTGCCAGCAGCTTCAGACAGGGGGCACAGTACCAAGAGACCCAGTACTTC.

V usage is TRBV15 and J usage is TRBJ1-2; a possible D gene is TRBD1 (6 bases). CDR1 and CDR2 (germline): LNHNV, YYDKDF (reference sequence). Trimming removed 3 bases from V and 4 bases from J, with 12 bases in between. The CDR3 runs 14 residues. The CDR3: CATSSPGQTYGYTF. CDR3 bases: TGTGCCACCAGCAGCCCCGGACAGACCTATGGCTACACCTTC.

The genes are TRBV12-3 or TRBV12-4 and TRBJ2-1; the match to TRBD2 covers 9 bases. The CDR3 is made up of 15 amino acids. The J segment lost 9 bases and the V segment lost 5 bases, leaving 11 bases of the junction unmatched. This CDR3 is CASSEGLAGRGEQFF. CDR3 nucleotide sequence: TGTGCCAGCAGTGAGGGACTAGCTGGTAGGGGTGAGCAGTTCTTC.

The chain has TRBV13 and TRBJ1-1; the D is unclear. Trimming left V 5 bases short and J 1 base short, with 11 bases between. Germline V gene data show CDR1 as PRHDT and CDR2 as FYEKMQ (reference sequence). This CDR3 region has 14 residues. The CDR3 coding sequence is TGTGCCAGCAGCCCGAGGTCAGCGAACACTGAAGCTTTCTTT. Translation gives CASSPRSANTEAFF.

The genes are TRBV9 and TRBJ2-5; 8 bases line up with TRBD2. The CDR3 runs to 15 residues. V lost 0 bases, J lost 5 bases, and 6 bases stayed unmatched. Germline loops: CDR1 SGDLS, CDR2 YYNGEE. CDR3 protein: CASSVASGLGETQYF. CDR3 in DNA: TGTGCCAGCAGCGTAGCTAGCGGGCTGGGTGAGACCCAGTACTTC.

The chain uses TRBV20-1 and TRBJ2-7, with a weak D call TRBD2 (5 bases). The germline V and J ends were trimmed by 0 bases and 0 bases, with 12 bases remaining between them. The CDR3 length is 15 residues. Germline CDR1 and CDR2: DFQATT and SNEGSKA (reference sequence). The CDR3 protein is CSARDVGVSSYEQYF. As DNA, the CDR3 is TGCAGTGCTAGAGATGTCGGGGTTAGCTCCTACGAGCAGTACTTC.

This clonotype appeared once. V usage is TRBV9 and J usage is TRBJ1-2; tentative D call: TRBD1 (6 bases). The CDR3 has 10 amino acids. V was shortened by 7 bases and J by 10 bases, with 11 bases between the two germline ends. Per germline, CDR1 SGDLS and CDR2 YYNGEE. CDR3 loop: CASGGVFYTF. The CDR3 DNA reads TGTGCCAGCGGGGGCGTATTCTACACCTTC.

The rearrangement links TRBV2 to TRBJ1-5, with TRBD1 identical over 10 bases. Germline CDR1 SNHLY, CDR2 FYNNEI. The length of the CDR3 is 14 residues. V lost 5 bases and J lost 4; bases outside the gene matches: 2. The CDR3 DNA is TGTGCCAGCAGTCAGGGACAGGGGAATCAGCCCCAGCATTTT. As protein: CASSQGQGNQPQHF.

The chain uses TRBV6-5 and TRBJ2-7; 11 bases fit TRBD1. The V and J ends lost 4 bases and 0 bases, in that order; junction bases with no gene match: 5. The CDR3 loop spans 16 amino acids. Germline V lookup: CDR1 MNHEY, CDR2 SVGAGI. The CDR3 nucleotides are TGTGCCAGCAGTTGGGTTGGGACAGGGGGCTCCTACGAGCAGTACTTC. Translated, it gives CASSWVGTGGSYEQYF.

The J gene is TRBJ2-1, the V gene TRBV4-3; D gene uncertain. Germline V CDR1 and CDR2: LGHNA, YSLEER. Trimming left V 0 bases short and J 6 bases short, with 9 bases between. There are 14 residues in the CDR3. CDR3 bases: TGCGCCAGCAGCCAAGACCTCGACGCCAATGAGCAGTTCTTC. This translates into CASSQDLDANEQFF.

The chain joins TRBV9 to TRBJ1-2; possibly TRBD1 for D (6 bases). The ends were cut back, 0 bases at V and 6 bases at J, with 18 bases in the middle. This CDR3 contains 16 residues. The germline gives CDR1 SGDLS, CDR2 YYNGEE. This chain's CDR3 is CASSVGSTRGVDGYTF. As DNA, the CDR3 is TGTGCCAGCAGCGTAGGATCAACCAGGGGAGTCGATGGCTACACCTTC.

This chain connects TRBV11-2 to TRBJ1-2; no clear D gene. The CDR3 has 15 amino acids. V was shortened by 4 bases and J by 4 bases, with 16 bases between the two germline ends. The germline gives CDR1 SGHAT, CDR2 FQNNGV. The CDR3 region is CASSSAASRLYGYTF. The DNA of the CDR3 is TGTGCCAGCAGCTCGGCGGCGTCCCGGCTCTATGGCTACACCTTC.

V usage is TRBV12-3 or TRBV12-4 and J usage is TRBJ2-5; 12 positions match TRBD2. CDR3 size: 15 residues. V lost 6 bases, J lost 2 bases, and 4 bases stayed unmatched. The CDR3 DNA reads as TGTGCCAGCAGCCGACTAGCGGGGGTTCAAGAGACCCAGTACTTC. Protein product: CASSRLAGVQETQYF.

The chain employs TRBV20-1 and TRBJ1-2; 9 bases are a match to TRBD1. Germline loops: CDR1 DFQATT, CDR2 SNEGSKA (reference sequence). CDR3 length: 14 residues. V shed 0 bases and J 6 bases; nucleotides not matched to a gene: 5. In DNA form, the CDR3 reads TGCAGTGCTAGAGAGTACCGGGACAGGGATGGCTACACCTTC. Translated: CSAREYRDRDGYTF.